The 2 T cell receptor beta chains reported below all come from one sample, sequenced in a study of blood T cells in healthy people across ages. Through a sample-barcoded 5' primer and a J-beta primer mix, a second PCR was run for roughly 6 to 12 cycles. TCRdb independently ran MiXCR on the 5' RACE reads; one entry per CDR3 protein. This table holds 1.5 million to 1.9 million distinct CDR3 sequences, approximately 42% found once. Material: blood. All receptors come from a woman younger than 30 in good health.

This CDR3 is CASSVGLADPYEQYF. CDR3 DNA sequence: TGTGCCAGCAGCGTAGGACTAGCGGACCCCTACGAGCAGTACTTC. This chain joins TRBV9 and TRBJ2-7, with 9 bases that match TRBD2. The CDR3 is 15 amino acids. With 0 bases clipped from V and 2 bases from J, the junction kept 3 bases outside the gene matches. Germline CDR1 and CDR2: SGDLS and YYNGEE.

The J gene is TRBJ2-1, the V gene TRBV7-9; 9 bases agree with TRBD1. The J segment lost 6 bases and the V segment lost 5 bases, leaving 8 bases of the junction unmatched. This CDR3 region has 15 residues. CDR1 is SEHNR, CDR2 FQNEAQ, per germline (reference sequence). CDR3 in amino acids: CASSARQGVFNEQFF. The CDR3 DNA sequence: TGTGCCAGCAGCGCCAGACAGGGGGTTTTCAATGAGCAGTTCTTC.